This passage covers 10 T cell receptor beta chains from one sample sequenced in a study of preoperative IRX-2 immunotherapy in early breast cancer. Regarding treatment: preoperative locoregional IRX-2 cytokine immunotherapy. The table came from immunoSEQ multiplex PCR; TCRdb's copy has only in-frame clones and leaves some out. The top ten hold 3% to 3.5% of the sample, which has approximately 28,000 clones, 70% to 85% seen once. This specimen was taken from a patient treated with IRX-2 immunotherapy. The receptors were sampled from a human donor with breast cancer.

The J gene is TRBJ1-1, the V gene TRBV7-5. TRBV7-5 is labeled a pseudogene. This CDR3 spans 16 amino acids. The CDR3 DNA is TGTGCCAGCAGCTTATTTGGGGGTGGTGAGAACACTGAAGCTTTCTTT. Translated: CASSLFGGGENTEAFF.

The rearrangement joins TRBV11-3 to TRBJ1-1; D is undetermined. CDR1 and CDR2 from the germline V gene are SGHNT and YENEEA. Trimming removed 5 bases from V and 6 bases from J, with 19 bases in between. This CDR3 contains 15 residues. As DNA, the CDR3 is TGTGCCAGCAGCCAGAGAAGGTACGTCGGCTCTGAAGCTTTCTTT. Protein: CASSQRRYVGSEAFF.

V gene TRBV19 combines with J gene TRBJ1-1; D is perhaps TRBD1 (5 bases). The CDR3 totals 15 residues. Germline CDR1 reads LNHDA; CDR2 reads SQIVND (reference sequence). Trimming shortened V by 4 bases and J by 4 bases, and 16 bases separated the two germline ends. CDR3 in amino acids: CASSKLRGVGTEAFF. CDR3 nucleotide sequence: TGTGCCAGTAGTAAATTACGAGGGGTTGGCACTGAAGCTTTCTTT.

This clone is a singleton in its sample. CDR3 residues: CASSPPGQLGRGELFF. DNA of the CDR3: TGTGCCAGCAGCCCACCGGGACAACTCGGCCGGGGGGAGCTGTTTTTT. This chain links TRBV11-3 with TRBJ2-2; a possible D gene is TRBD1 (6 bases). V was trimmed by 5 bases and J by 8 bases, leaving 21 bases between them. CDR1 and CDR2 (germline): SGHNT, YENEEA. CDR3 length: 16 residues.

This clone was seen only once. This chain connects TRBV7-4 to TRBJ1-2; 8 positions agree with TRBD1. The germline gives CDR1 SGHVT, CDR2 SQSDAQ. This CDR3 spans 14 amino acids. V was clipped by 5 bases and J by 4 bases; unmatched bases: 6. As DNA, the CDR3 is TGTGCCAGCAGCCAGGACAGGGCGTCCTATGGCTACACCTTC. Its translation: CASSQDRASYGYTF.

This clone came up once. This rearrangement joins TRBV7-7 to TRBJ1-1; the D gene is possibly TRBD1 (5 bases). V lost 3 bases to trimming and J lost 2 bases, with 13 bases between them. CDR1 and CDR2 from the germline V gene are SSHAT and FNYEAQ (reference sequence). The length of the CDR3 is 15 residues. CDR3 residues: CASSFPGGVNTEAFF. The CDR3 DNA reads as TGTGCCAGCAGCTTTCCTGGGGGTGTCAACACTGAAGCTTTCTTT.

The gene calls are TRBV18 and TRBJ2-4; D ambiguous. This CDR3 contains 17 residues. CDR1 and CDR2 (germline): KGHSH, LQKENI. The ends were cut back, 6 bases at V and 4 bases at J, with 22 bases in the middle. CDR3 sequence: CASSYRRVMELKNIQYF. Written as DNA, the CDR3 is TGTGCCAGCTCCTACCGAAGGGTGATGGAGTTAAAAAACATTCAGTACTTC.

J is TRBJ2-3 and V is TRBV23-1; 8 nucleotides align to TRBD1. TRBV23-1 is reported as an ORF; its role is uncertain. J was trimmed by 5 bases and V by 8 bases; bases with no gene match: 6. The CDR3 is 13 amino acids. CDR3 DNA sequence: TGCGCCAGCCTTGAGACAGGGGTAGATACGCAGTATTTT. Amino acids: CASLETGVDTQYF.

V and J are TRBV7-7 and TRBJ1-1; D perhaps matches TRBD1 (5 bases). This CDR3 spans 14 amino acids. CDR1 is SSHAT, CDR2 FNYEAQ, per germline (reference sequence). Trimming took off 4 bases at V and 1 base at J, with 10 bases between the two ends. The CDR3 DNA is TGTGCCAGCAGCTACCTTGACAGGAACACTGAAGCTTTCTTT. Residues: CASSYLDRNTEAFF. The full variable domain, completed using reference TRBV7-7 and TRBJ1-1, is GAGVSQSPRYKVTKRGQDVTLRCDPISSHATLYWYQQALGQGPEFLTYFNYEAQPDKSGLPSDRFSAERPEGSISTLTIQRTEQRDSAMYRCASSYLDRNTEAFFGQGTRLTVV.

This clone was counted between two and nine times. The chain carries TRBV11-3 and TRBJ1-4, with D perhaps matching TRBD1 (5 bases). CDR1 and CDR2 (germline): SGHNT, YENEEA. The CDR3 consists of 16 residues. Trimming removed 5 bases from V and 7 bases from J, with 20 bases in between. The DNA for the CDR3 is TGTGCCAGCAGCACTCCGGGGGACTGGTATTCTGAAAAACTGTTTTTT. Translating it yields CASSTPGDWYSEKLFF.